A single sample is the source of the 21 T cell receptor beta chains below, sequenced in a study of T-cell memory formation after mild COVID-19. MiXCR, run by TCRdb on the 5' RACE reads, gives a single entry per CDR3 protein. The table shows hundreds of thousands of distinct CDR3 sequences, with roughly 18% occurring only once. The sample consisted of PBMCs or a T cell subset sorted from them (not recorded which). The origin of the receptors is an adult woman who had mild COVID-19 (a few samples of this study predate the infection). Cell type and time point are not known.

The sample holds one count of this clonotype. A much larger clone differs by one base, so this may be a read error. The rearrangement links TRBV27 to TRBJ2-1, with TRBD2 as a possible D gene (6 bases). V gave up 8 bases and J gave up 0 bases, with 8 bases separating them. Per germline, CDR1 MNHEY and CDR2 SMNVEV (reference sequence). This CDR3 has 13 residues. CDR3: CASAGSSYNEQFF. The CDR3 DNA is TGTGCCAGCGCGGGGAGCTCCTACAATGAGCAGTTCTTC.

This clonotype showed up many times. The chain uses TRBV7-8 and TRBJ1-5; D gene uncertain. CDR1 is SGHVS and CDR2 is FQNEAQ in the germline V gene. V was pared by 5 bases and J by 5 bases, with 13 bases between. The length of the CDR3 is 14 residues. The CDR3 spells CASSPLTYYQPQHF. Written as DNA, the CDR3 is TGTGCCAGCAGCCCCCTCACATACTATCAGCCCCAGCATTTT.

The CDR3 region is CASTREGTTGYTF. Written as DNA, the CDR3 is TGCGCCAGCACCAGGGAGGGGACGACTGGCTACACCTTC. The chain has TRBV5-1 and TRBJ1-2; a possible D gene is TRBD1 (5 bases). The V end was cut by 6 bases, the J end by 7 bases, with 16 bases between. The V gene's germline CDR1 is SGHRS and CDR2 YFSETQ. The CDR3 runs to 13 residues.

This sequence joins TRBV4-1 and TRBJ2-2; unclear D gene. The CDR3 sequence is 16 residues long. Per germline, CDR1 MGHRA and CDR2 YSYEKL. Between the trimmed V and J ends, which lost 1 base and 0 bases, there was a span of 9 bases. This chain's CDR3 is CASSQGQSANTGELFF. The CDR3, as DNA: TGCGCCAGCAGCCAAGGTCAATCAGCGAACACCGGGGAGCTGTTTTTT.

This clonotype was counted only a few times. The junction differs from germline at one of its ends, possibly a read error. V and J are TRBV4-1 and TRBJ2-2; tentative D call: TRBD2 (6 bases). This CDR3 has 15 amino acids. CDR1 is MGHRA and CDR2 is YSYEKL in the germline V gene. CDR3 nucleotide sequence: TGCGCCAGCAGTCAAGGGACTGTTAACACCGGGGAGCTGTTTTTT. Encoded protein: CASSQGTVNTGELFF.

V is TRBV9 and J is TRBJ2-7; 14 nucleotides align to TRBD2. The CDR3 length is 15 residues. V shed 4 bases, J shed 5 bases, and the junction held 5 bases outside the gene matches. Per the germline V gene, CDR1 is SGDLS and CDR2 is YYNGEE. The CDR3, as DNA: TGTGCCAGCAGCCCAGGGACTAGCGGGAGCAACGAGCAGTACTTC. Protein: CASSPGTSGSNEQYF. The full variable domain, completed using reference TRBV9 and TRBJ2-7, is DSGVTQTPKHLITATGQRVTLRCSPRSGDLSVYWYQQSLDQGLQFLIQYYNGEERAKGNILERFSAQQFPDLHSELNLSSLELGDSALYFCASSPGTSGSNEQYFGPGTRLTVT.

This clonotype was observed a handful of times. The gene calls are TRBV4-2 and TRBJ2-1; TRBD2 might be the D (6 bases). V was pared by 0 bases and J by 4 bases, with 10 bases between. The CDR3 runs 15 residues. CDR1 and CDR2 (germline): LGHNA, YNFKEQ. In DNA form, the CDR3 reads TGTGCCAGCAGCCAAGATCCTGGACTATACAATGAGCAGTTCTTC. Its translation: CASSQDPGLYNEQFF.

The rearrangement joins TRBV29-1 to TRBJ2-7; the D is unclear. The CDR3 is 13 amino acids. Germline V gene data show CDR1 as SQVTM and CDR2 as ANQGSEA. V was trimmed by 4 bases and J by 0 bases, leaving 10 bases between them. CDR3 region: CSVGMVYSYEQYF. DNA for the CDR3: TGCAGCGTTGGAATGGTTTACTCCTACGAGCAGTACTTC.

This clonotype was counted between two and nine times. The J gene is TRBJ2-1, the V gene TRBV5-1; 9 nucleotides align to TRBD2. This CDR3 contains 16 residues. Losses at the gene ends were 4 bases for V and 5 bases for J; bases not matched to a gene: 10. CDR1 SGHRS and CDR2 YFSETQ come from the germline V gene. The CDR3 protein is CASSLGASGINNEQFF. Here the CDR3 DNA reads TGCGCCAGCAGCCTGGGGGCTAGCGGGATTAACAATGAGCAGTTCTTC.

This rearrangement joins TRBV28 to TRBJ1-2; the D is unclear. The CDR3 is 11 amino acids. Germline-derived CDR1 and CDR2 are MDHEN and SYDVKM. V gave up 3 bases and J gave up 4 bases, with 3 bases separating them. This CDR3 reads CASSFRYGYTF. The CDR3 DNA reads TGTGCCAGCAGTTTCCGCTATGGCTACACCTTC.

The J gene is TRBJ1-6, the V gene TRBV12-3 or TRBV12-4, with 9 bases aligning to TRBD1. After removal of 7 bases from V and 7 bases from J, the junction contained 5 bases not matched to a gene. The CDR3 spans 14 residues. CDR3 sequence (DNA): TGTGCCAGCACAGAGACAGGGGGAAATTCACCCCTCCACTTT. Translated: CASTETGGNSPLHF.

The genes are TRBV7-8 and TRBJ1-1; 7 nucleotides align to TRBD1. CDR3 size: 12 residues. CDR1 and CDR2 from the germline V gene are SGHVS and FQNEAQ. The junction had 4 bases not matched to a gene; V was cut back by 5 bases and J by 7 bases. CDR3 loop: CASSAGTDEAFF. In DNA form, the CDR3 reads TGTGCCAGCAGCGCAGGGACAGATGAAGCTTTCTTT.

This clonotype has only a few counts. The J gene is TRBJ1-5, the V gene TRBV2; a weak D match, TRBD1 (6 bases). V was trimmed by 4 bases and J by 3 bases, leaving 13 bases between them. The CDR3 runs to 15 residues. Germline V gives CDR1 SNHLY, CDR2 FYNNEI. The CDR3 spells CASSVETGFNQPQHF. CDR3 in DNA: TGTGCCAGCAGTGTTGAAACAGGGTTCAATCAGCCCCAGCATTTT.

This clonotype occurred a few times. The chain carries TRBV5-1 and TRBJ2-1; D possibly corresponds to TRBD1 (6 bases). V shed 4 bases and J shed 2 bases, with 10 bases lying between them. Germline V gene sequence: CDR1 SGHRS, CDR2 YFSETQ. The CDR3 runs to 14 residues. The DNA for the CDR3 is TGCGCCAGCAGCCCCTGGGACACCTACAATGAGCAGTTCTTC. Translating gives CASSPWDTYNEQFF.

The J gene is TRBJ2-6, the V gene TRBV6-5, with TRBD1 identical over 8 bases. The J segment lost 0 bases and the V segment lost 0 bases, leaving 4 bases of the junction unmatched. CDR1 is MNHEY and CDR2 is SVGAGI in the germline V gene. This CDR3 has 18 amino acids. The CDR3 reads CASSYSGTGVSGANVLTF. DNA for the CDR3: TGTGCCAGCAGTTACTCCGGGACAGGAGTCTCTGGGGCCAACGTCCTGACTTTC.

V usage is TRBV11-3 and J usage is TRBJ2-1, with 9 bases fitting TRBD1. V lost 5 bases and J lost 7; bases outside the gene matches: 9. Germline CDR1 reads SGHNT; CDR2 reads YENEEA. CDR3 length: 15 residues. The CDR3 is CASSPKRTGENEQFF. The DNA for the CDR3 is TGTGCCAGCAGCCCCAAGCGGACAGGGGAAAATGAGCAGTTCTTC.

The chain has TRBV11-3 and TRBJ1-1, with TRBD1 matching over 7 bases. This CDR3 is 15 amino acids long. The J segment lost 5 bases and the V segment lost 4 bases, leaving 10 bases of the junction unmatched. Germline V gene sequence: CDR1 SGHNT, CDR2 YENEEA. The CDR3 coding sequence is TGTGCCAGCAGCTCCCGGACAGGCCGTCGAACTGAAGCTTTCTTT. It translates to CASSSRTGRRTEAFF. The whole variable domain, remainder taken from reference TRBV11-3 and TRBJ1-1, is EAGVVQSPRYKIIEKKQPVAFWCNPISGHNTLYWYLQNLGQGPELLIRYENEEAVDDSQLPKDRFSAERLKGVDSTLKIQPAELGDSAVYLCASSSRTGRRTEAFFGQGTRLTVV.

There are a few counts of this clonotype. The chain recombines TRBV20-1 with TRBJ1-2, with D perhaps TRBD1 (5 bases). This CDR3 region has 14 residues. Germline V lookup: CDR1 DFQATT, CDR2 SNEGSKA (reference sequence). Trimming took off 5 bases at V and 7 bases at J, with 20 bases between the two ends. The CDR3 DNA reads TGCAGTGCTCCCCGAGGAGGGGTTGGGGCTGGCTACACCTTC. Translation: CSAPRGGVGAGYTF.

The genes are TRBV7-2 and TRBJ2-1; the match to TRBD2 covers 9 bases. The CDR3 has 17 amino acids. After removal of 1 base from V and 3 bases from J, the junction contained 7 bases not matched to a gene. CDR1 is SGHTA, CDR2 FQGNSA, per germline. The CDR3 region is CASSLVLAGTRYNEQFF. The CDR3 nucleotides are TGTGCCAGCAGCTTAGTTCTAGCGGGAACCCGCTACAATGAGCAGTTCTTC. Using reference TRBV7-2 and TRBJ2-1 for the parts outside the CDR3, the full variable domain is GAGVSQSPSNKVTEKGKDVELRCDPISGHTALYWYRQSLGQGLEFLIYFQGNSAPDKSGLPSDRFSAERTGGSVSTLTIQRTQQEDSAVYLCASSLVLAGTRYNEQFFGPGTRLTVL.

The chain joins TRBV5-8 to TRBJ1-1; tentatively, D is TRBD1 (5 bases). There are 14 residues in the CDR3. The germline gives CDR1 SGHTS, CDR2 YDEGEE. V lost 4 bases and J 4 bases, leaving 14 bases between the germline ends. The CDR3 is CASSPGPDRTEAFF. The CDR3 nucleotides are TGTGCCAGCAGCCCAGGGCCAGACCGCACTGAAGCTTTCTTT. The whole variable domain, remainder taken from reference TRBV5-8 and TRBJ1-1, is EAGVTQSPTHLIKTRGQQATLRCSPISGHTSVYWYQQALGLGLQFLLWYDEGEERNRGNFPPRFSGRQFPNYSSELNVNALELEDSALYLCASSPGPDRTEAFFGQGTRLTVV.

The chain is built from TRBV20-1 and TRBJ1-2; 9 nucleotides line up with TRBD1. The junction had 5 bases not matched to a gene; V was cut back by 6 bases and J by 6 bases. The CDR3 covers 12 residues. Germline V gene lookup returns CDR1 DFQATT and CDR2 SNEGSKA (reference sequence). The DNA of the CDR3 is TGCAGTGCCGGACAGGGGTACAATGGCTACACCTTC. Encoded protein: CSAGQGYNGYTF.